The entry below gives a single T cell receptor beta chain sequence along with its context. Antigen specificity is unknown. The data were obtained in a study of blood T cells in healthy people across ages. Overall study results and limits: Older age went with lower TCR beta diversity per million T cells, in a roughly linear way. Donors of long life had a larger count of naive CD4+ cells and greater diversity than aged donors. Estimated diversity that came from one million T cells was considered an underestimate.

The CDR3 length is 16 residues. V gave up 1 base and J gave up 12 bases; unmatched junction bases: 18. Germline V gene data show CDR1 as SGHRS and CDR2 as YFSETQ. The use of a sample-barcoded 5' primer and a J-beta primer mix characterized a second PCR of roughly 6 to 11 cycles. Each single sample gave us at least 2.5 million CDR3-containing paired-end reads. MiXCR was run by TCRdb on the 5' RACE reads, yielding one entry per CDR3 protein. The sample includes 1.5 million or so distinct CDR3 sequences, 42% seen only once; the top ten take roughly 7.9%. V usage is TRBV5-1 and J usage is TRBJ2-7; 8 positions match TRBD2. Sequencing was performed on blood. This sequence originates from a woman between 18 and 29 years old in good health. The CDR3 is CASSLLIAGTRETLYF. The CDR3 DNA sequence: TGCGCCAGCAGCTTGCTTATAGCGGGGACGCGGGAGACCCTGTACTTC.